This TCR beta chain was documented in a study of Ad26.COV2.S vaccination and SARS-CoV-2 variants. Study-level background: Dosing was one shot or two shots 56 days apart. Findings and caveats of the study: Total T cell responses may have been underestimated by the TCR breadth and depth analyses. It was found that vaccine and placebo recipients had similar non-spike TCR breadth. Post-vaccination breadth of spike-specific CD8+ and CD4+ T cell responses was reportedly substantial.

The length of the CDR3 is 17 residues. CDR1 is LGHNA, CDR2 YSLEER, per germline. V trimming: 5 bases; J trimming: 5 bases; junction bases outside the gene matches: 15. TCRdb's copy holds only in-frame clones and misses some; the assay was immunoSEQ multiplex PCR. This sample has a few hundred thousand clones, with approximately 92% found just once. The treatment denotes: about 20 received Ad26.COV2.S at low or high dose, single or two shots; 5 received placebo; per-sample allocation not given. Samples came from day 63 after the first vaccine or placebo injection. Turning to this clone: Its antigen is as yet unknown.

The clonotype was recovered from a person aged 18-65 years who received the Ad26.COV2.S COVID-19 vaccine or a placebo. This material consisted of peripheral blood, taken in a trial of Ad26.COV2.S vaccine versus placebo. The chain is built from TRBV4-3 and TRBJ2-1; TRBD2 aligns across 7 bases. Written as DNA, the CDR3 is TGCGCCAGCAGCAAGAGCCCGGGACTACCAAAAAACAATGAGCAGTTCTTC. It encodes CASSKSPGLPKNNEQFF.